The 14 T cell receptor beta chains presented below share a single source sample, sequenced in a study of blood T cell repertoires in COVID-19. TCRdb's table, derived via immunoSEQ multiplex PCR, lists solely in-frame clones and lacks some. This table has roughly 280,000 clones, around 90% appearing once. Specimen: PBMCs or T cells enriched from blood (not recorded which). These receptors came from a man aged 35 to 55 who had been exposed to COVID-19.

The CDR3 is CASSYGNRPGQGGETQYF. The CDR3 nucleotides read TGTGCCAGCAGCTACGGGAATCGACCGGGACAGGGAGGAGAGACCCAGTACTTC. The genes are TRBV5-6 and TRBJ2-5; 9 nucleotides line up with TRBD1. CDR3 size: 18 residues. The ends lost 3 bases at V and 4 bases at J; junction bases unmatched: 16. The germline V gene encodes CDR1 SGHDT and CDR2 YYEEEE.

In this sample, this clone turned up once. This chain joins TRBV18 and TRBJ1-5; 12 nucleotides match TRBD1. Germline CDR1 KGHSH, CDR2 LQKENI. The CDR3 extends over 15 amino acids. Trimming took 2 bases from V and 9 from J; bases not matched to a gene: 5. CDR3 bases: TGTGCCAGCTCACCAGGGACAGGGGGCAAATCGCCCCAGCATTTT. Its translation: CASSPGTGGKSPQHF. The complete variable domain, with remaining parts taken from reference TRBV18 and TRBJ1-5, reads NAGVMQNPRHLVRRRGQEARLRCSPMKGHSHVYWYRQLPEEGLKFMVYLQKENIIDESGMPKERFSAEFPKEGPSILRIQQVVRGDSAAYFCASSPGTGGKSPQHFGDGTRLSIL.

This sequence joins TRBV19 and TRBJ1-2, with 7 bases aligning to TRBD1. This CDR3 has 15 amino acids. V was pared by 1 base and J by 4 bases, with 6 bases of the junction left unmatched. The germline gives CDR1 LNHDA, CDR2 SQIVND (reference sequence). The CDR3: CASSIGLGTAYGYTF. The CDR3 DNA reads TGTGCCAGTAGTATAGGCCTAGGGACAGCCTATGGCTACACCTTC.

This rearrangement joins TRBV18 to TRBJ1-4, with 7 positions matching TRBD1. The germline gives CDR1 KGHSH, CDR2 LQKENI. The junction had 14 bases not matched to a gene; V was cut back by 3 bases and J by 4 bases. The CDR3 sequence is 18 residues long. The CDR3 protein is CASSPSGRGQTFNEKLFF. DNA for the CDR3: TGTGCCAGCTCACCTAGTGGAAGGGGACAGACGTTTAATGAAAAACTGTTTTTT.

This chain uses TRBV28 with TRBJ1-1; D unclear. The CDR3 is 15 amino acids. Germline loops: CDR1 MDHEN, CDR2 SYDVKM. Trimming took off 6 bases at V and 1 base at J, with 15 bases between the two ends. The CDR3 DNA sequence: TGTGCCAGCAGATCAGATCCCGGGGAGAACACTGAAGCTTTCTTT. It translates to CASRSDPGENTEAFF.

The chain combines TRBV7-3 with TRBJ2-2, with 11 bases lining up with TRBD2. CDR1 and CDR2 from the germline V gene are SGHTA and FQGTGA. This CDR3 contains 16 residues. The V and J ends lost 4 bases and 2 bases, in that order; junction bases with no gene match: 3. The chain's CDR3 is CASSSLAGGNTGELFF. CDR3 DNA sequence: TGTGCCAGCAGCTCCCTAGCGGGGGGCAACACCGGGGAGCTGTTTTTT.

The rearrangement links TRBV13 to TRBJ2-3; TRBD1 matches 9 bases. Germline V lookup: CDR1 PRHDT, CDR2 FYEKMQ (reference sequence). The ends lost 5 bases at V and 1 base at J; junction bases unmatched: 7. The CDR3 runs to 16 residues. The chain's CDR3 is CASSQSRDRGTDTQYF. CDR3 DNA: TGTGCCAGCAGCCAATCCCGGGACAGGGGCACAGATACGCAGTATTTT.

The CDR3 DNA reads TGTGCCAGCAGCCCAGGGACAACTCTGGGTCAGCCCCAGCATTTT. It yields the protein CASSPGTTLGQPQHF. This rearrangement joins TRBV27 to TRBJ1-5, with a weak D call TRBD1 (6 bases). Germline values: CDR1 MNHEY, CDR2 SMNVEV (reference sequence). The V gene lost 6 bases and the J gene lost 6 bases, with 18 bases spanning the gap. The CDR3 sequence is 15 residues long.

This chain uses TRBV10-3 with TRBJ1-4; D not certain. Germline CDR1 reads ENHRY; CDR2 reads SYGVKD. The CDR3 contains 13 residues. V lost 6 bases to trimming and J lost 5 bases, with 10 bases between them. CDR3 nucleotide sequence: TGTGCCATCAGGGCTGATCAGAATGAAAAACTGTTTTTT. Residues: CAIRADQNEKLFF.

The chain uses TRBV13 and TRBJ2-7; 8 bases line up with TRBD1. This CDR3 region has 13 residues. V gave up 5 bases and J gave up 7 bases; unmatched junction bases: 7. CDR1 and CDR2 from the germline V gene are PRHDT and FYEKMQ (reference sequence). The CDR3 nucleotides read TGTGCCAGCAGCCAAACAGGGGGTAGGGAGCAGTACTTC. Protein: CASSQTGGREQYF.

The CDR3 protein is CASSELGLGQYNEQFF. The CDR3 coding sequence is TGTGCCAGCAGTGAATTGGGGCTGGGGCAATACAATGAGCAGTTCTTC. The rearrangement uses TRBV6-1 and TRBJ2-1; a possible D gene is TRBD1 (5 bases). CDR1 and CDR2 (germline): MNHNS, SASEGT. Deletions cut 2 bases from V and 4 bases from J, with 15 bases between. This CDR3 is built from 16 residues.

CDR3 nucleotides: TGCAGTGCTAGTCCACAGGGGGGTTGGACCGGGGAGCTGTTTTTT. It encodes CSASPQGGWTGELFF. The chain employs TRBV20-1 and TRBJ2-2; 8 bases are a match to TRBD1. There are 15 residues in the CDR3. The germline V gene encodes CDR1 DFQATT and CDR2 SNEGSKA (reference sequence). V shed 3 bases and J 5 bases; nucleotides not matched to a gene: 8.

The CDR3 region has the DNA TGTGCCAGCAGACTAGCGGGAGGTAGCGATGAGCAGTTCTTC. It codes for CASRLAGGSDEQFF. The genes are TRBV5-4 and TRBJ2-1, with 12 bases identical to TRBD2. Looked up from germline, CDR1 is SGHNT and CDR2 is YYREEE (reference sequence). The CDR3 has 14 residues. V shed 5 bases, J shed 8 bases, and the junction held 5 bases outside the gene matches. Supplemented by reference TRBV5-4 and TRBJ2-1, the full variable domain reads ETGVTQSPTHLIKTRGQQVTLRCSSQSGHNTVSWYQQALGQGPQFIFQYYREEENGRGNFPPRFSGLQFPNYSSELNVNALELDDSALYLCASRLAGGSDEQFFGPGTRLTVL.

The chain recombines TRBV19 with TRBJ1-1, with a possible D match to TRBD1 (6 bases). Trimming pared 7 bases from V and 0 bases from J, leaving 15 bases between. CDR1 and CDR2 (germline): LNHDA, SQIVND (reference sequence). CDR3 length: 15 residues. The CDR3 region is CASIERGTMNTEAFF. For the CDR3, the DNA is TGTGCCAGTATTGAAAGGGGGACCATGAACACTGAAGCTTTCTTT.